The rows below give T cell receptor beta chains drawn from one sample of a study of cytomegalovirus exposure and HLA in healthy donors. Sequencing was performed with immunoSEQ multiplex PCR; in TCRdb, only in-frame clones are kept and a portion is missing. The table lists tens of thousands of clones, about 72% of them singletons. Sequenced input: PBMCs. All receptors come from a man aged 30 to 39 in good health and CMV-seronegative. Both conserved end residues are trimmed from each CDR3.

v_call: TRBV7-2; cdr3_length: 13; cdr3_aa: ASIGGRARTDTQY
v_call: TRBV5-1; cdr3_length: 13; cdr3_aa: ASSPGRGLAHEQY
v_call: TRBV27; cdr3_length: 14; cdr3_aa: ASSSPTSGRQSEQF
v_call: TRBV5-1; cdr3_length: 17; cdr3_aa: ASSTTLTTGLSTNEKLF
v_call: TRBV30; cdr3_length: 13; cdr3_aa: AWSVRETRGTEAF
v_call: TRBV6-6; cdr3_length: 12; cdr3_aa: ASSRQVMNTEAF
v_call: TRBV2; cdr3_length: 14; cdr3_aa: ASAVALAGGAETQY
v_call: TRBV30; cdr3_length: 12; cdr3_aa: AWSKAGLDQPQH
v_call: TRBV10-3; cdr3_length: 13; cdr3_aa: AISEGPGRVYGYT
v_call: TRBV5-1; cdr3_length: 12; cdr3_aa: ASSRTSGVETQY
v_call: TRBV13; cdr3_length: 12; cdr3_aa: ASSSDSDTDTQY
v_call: TRBV28; cdr3_length: 9; cdr3_aa: ASRGGSAAF
v_call: TRBV7-2; cdr3_length: 13; cdr3_aa: ASSLGGTGGQPQH
v_call: TRBV28; cdr3_length: 13; cdr3_aa: ASSSLAGGRFEQY
v_call: TRBV28; cdr3_length: 13; cdr3_aa: ASSPPELAKNIQY
v_call: TRBV7-3; cdr3_length: 11; cdr3_aa: ASSLTANTEAF
v_call: TRBV5-1; cdr3_length: 14; cdr3_aa: ASSLANRVVAGELF
v_call: TRBV6-5; cdr3_length: 13; cdr3_aa: ASSYSTPSNEKLF
v_call: TRBV5-6; cdr3_length: 15; cdr3_aa: ASSLAGTSGSSYEQY
v_call: TRBV4-1; cdr3_length: 12; cdr3_aa: ASRVRAGVYEQY
v_call: TRBV28; cdr3_length: 14; cdr3_aa: ASSQSGTASTDTQY
v_call: TRBV5-4; cdr3_length: 12; cdr3_aa: ASSSSDRGHGYT
v_call: TRBV2; cdr3_length: 14; cdr3_aa: ASSTGQGASNQPQH
v_call: TRBV9; cdr3_length: 15; cdr3_aa: ASSVASTSAARVEQF
v_call: TRBV11-2; cdr3_length: 14; cdr3_aa: ASSLEQGLRYTEAF
v_call: TRBV6-4; cdr3_length: 13; cdr3_aa: ASSALAGEHNEQF
v_call: TRBV18; cdr3_length: 13; cdr3_aa: ASSPPVARGQPQH
v_call: TRBV5-4; cdr3_length: 12; cdr3_aa: ASSLGGSFTEAF
v_call: TRBV18; cdr3_length: 12; cdr3_aa: ASSRELDRDEQF
v_call: TRBV5-1; cdr3_length: 13; cdr3_aa: ASSRGRGDGEKLF
v_call: TRBV4-1; cdr3_length: 13; cdr3_aa: ASSPWTGENQPQH
v_call: TRBV21-1; cdr3_length: 12; cdr3_aa: ASSKTGYTGELF
v_call: TRBV5-4; cdr3_length: 13; cdr3_aa: ASSWDKVRGTEAF
v_call: TRBV5-1; cdr3_length: 14; cdr3_aa: ASSLLAGLAFHEQY
v_call: TRBV13; cdr3_length: 14; cdr3_aa: ASSSSLAGDTDTQY
v_call: TRBV29-1; cdr3_length: 12; cdr3_aa: SVSQSGRVDTQY
v_call: TRBV19; cdr3_length: 13; cdr3_aa: ATTRQGRGTYEQY
v_call: TRBV28; cdr3_length: 12; cdr3_aa: ASSTWDTYNIQY
v_call: TRBV5-1; cdr3_length: 12; cdr3_aa: ASSPPTVTHGYT
v_call: TRBV29-1; cdr3_length: 10; cdr3_aa: SVEGLGNEQF
v_call: TRBV5-1; cdr3_length: 11; cdr3_aa: ASSLTTGYEQY
v_call: TRBV9; cdr3_length: 13; cdr3_aa: ASSVELKYGETQY
v_call: TRBV6-6; cdr3_length: 10; cdr3_aa: ASSASSYEQY
v_call: TRBV30; cdr3_length: 12; cdr3_aa: AWGEGQGSYEQY
v_call: TRBV6-6; cdr3_length: 12; cdr3_aa: ASSYSRGAGEQY
v_call: TRBV7-3; cdr3_length: 11; cdr3_aa: ASSLRALTEQY
v_call: TRBV27; cdr3_length: 13; cdr3_aa: ASSPWTGGNYEQY
v_call: TRBV6-1; cdr3_length: 19; cdr3_aa: ASSEARWIVRGHSGANVLT
v_call: TRBV11-2; cdr3_length: 12; cdr3_aa: ASSNDGGTNEQF
v_call: TRBV19; cdr3_length: 11; cdr3_aa: ASSIQGGTEAF
v_call: TRBV2; cdr3_length: 14; cdr3_aa: ASSVTTSGSYNEQF
v_call: TRBV4-1; cdr3_length: 14; cdr3_aa: ASSLDSTSSDSPLH
v_call: TRBV4-2; cdr3_length: 13; cdr3_aa: ASSQEGGSNQPQH
v_call: TRBV30; cdr3_length: 12; cdr3_aa: AWSVLGGDTEAF
v_call: TRBV19; cdr3_length: 10; cdr3_aa: ASSDYSYGYT
v_call: TRBV5-1; cdr3_length: 14; cdr3_aa: ASSTLGTSRTDTQY
v_call: TRBV7-8; cdr3_length: 14; cdr3_aa: ASSPPGGIGNTEAF
v_call: TRBV7-8; cdr3_length: 12; cdr3_aa: ASSSRAMNTEAF
v_call: TRBV27; cdr3_length: 12; cdr3_aa: ASSQGQSNQPQH
v_call: TRBV6-5; cdr3_length: 12; cdr3_aa: ASSPGISSYEQY